The source of this T cell receptor (beta chain) is a study of neoadjuvant anti-PD-1 for oral cavity cancer (dated by TCRdb to the early 2020s). For context, the study as a whole: Three to four biweekly doses of nivolumab at 3 mg/kg were mostly administered to patients before curative-intent surgical resection. There were more than nine patients in the parent correlative cohort, and the response rate was 30% to 35%. Responders were defined as patients with complete response, partial response or stable disease by RECIST 1.1; non-responders were defined as patients with progression. For patients who did not progress, a fourth nivolumab dose was given around day 43, followed by definitive surgical resection on days 50-56.

PBMC libraries used mostly roughly 500 ng of input genomic DNA for deep sequencing, with six replicates per sample. The immunoSEQ hsTCRbeta kit was used to prepare TCRbeta libraries according to the manufacturer's instructions. The completed libraries were mixed into a single pool at 3 nM, then sequenced with an Illumina NovaSeq 6000 S4 flow cell. The authors processed their data as follows. The immunoSEQ Analyzer was used for raw data preprocessing and quality control. The analysis was limited to productive rearrangements, and each clonotype was defined by a unique CDR3 amino acid sequence. Repertoire clonality was estimated as the Gini-Simpson index, computed with the R package tcR. Gini indices were compared with Student's t test, and associations with tumor size change were assessed by Pearson correlation. Not all clones reach the TCRdb copy of this immuneACCESS table, which keeps in-frame sequences only. Checked studies attribute under half of the gap to unresolved V genes and leave the rest unexplained. The DNA gave D and trimming, while V, J and clone size come from that table. The sample table holds 35,000 to 50,000 clones, of which 60% to 80% were seen once. The ten largest clones take up around 5.1% of the sample.

Germline trimming amounts to 6 bases on V and 5 bases on J, with 7 as the count of junction bases outside the gene matches. From the cysteine through the phenylalanine, the CDR3 covers 15 amino acids. Just CDR3 DNA is preserved here, 45 bases in frame from base 1. The germline V gene (reference sequence) specifies MNHEY as CDR1 and SMNVEV as CDR2. The intended sense of this specimen's time point label: after neoadjuvant nivolumab, at surgical resection. Patients had been newly diagnosed with stage II-IVA oral cavity squamous cell carcinoma, and no prior systemic or radiation treatment had been given to the patients. The cohort was composed of patients with HPV-negative, locally advanced oral cavity squamous cell carcinoma. Peripheral blood mononuclear cells were analyzed directly, without maintenance or expansion in culture. The samples were obtained from a longitudinal correlative study of a single-arm phase II trial testing neoadjuvant nivolumab in oral cavity squamous cell carcinoma. Subject-matched pre- and post-treatment PBMCs and tumors from three responders and three non-responders were subjected to genomic DNA-based TCRbeta sequencing. Peripheral blood mononuclear cells were collected before nivolumab treatment and again after treatment, at the time of surgery. The Maxwell RSC DNA from Cells kit was used to extract genomic DNA from PBMCs.

Overall results and qualifications from the work: Higher pretreatment blood TCRbeta clonality and lower post-treatment tumor TCRbeta clonality were correlated with higher pretreatment blood Treg/Th17 ratios. After neoadjuvant nivolumab, T cell clonality (Gini index) in PBMCs was significantly higher in non-responders than in responders. Only three patients per response group were included in the TCR analyses, and larger cohorts for validation were called for by the authors.

There are a few counts of this clone. What antigen it recognizes has not been identified. Per-base qualities were not stored, and no clone one base away is much larger. The origin of this receptor is a person between 40 and 85 years old with oral cavity squamous cell carcinoma. This specimen consisted of PBMCs, obtained after nivolumab (anti-PD-1) treatment. Recombination connected TRBV27 to TRBJ1-4; 9 middle bases align to TRBD1. Here the CDR3 is given as CASRSSGTGNEKLFF. The sequence in DNA is TGTGCCAGCAGGTCCTCCGGGACAGGGAATGAAAAACTGTTTTTT. The reference TRBV27 and TRBJ1-4 proteins fill in what lies around the CDR3, so the full variable domain reads EAQVTQNPRYLITVTGKKLTVTCSQNMNHEYMSWYRQDPGLGLRQIYYSMNVEVTDKGDVPEGYKVSRKEKRNFPLILESPSPNQTSLYFCASRSSGTGNEKLFFGSGTQLSVL.